This entry features one T cell receptor (beta chain) sequence. Its target is not known. TCRdb analysed the reads with MiXCR anew, one entry per CDR3 protein. The table shows a few hundred thousand distinct CDR3 sequences, with approximately 9.5% occurring only once. These data originate in a study of T cell repertoires in cytomegalovirus infection. Study-level information: Public TCR beta signature analysis indicated the presence of both CMV infection and matching HLA type.

V lost 6 bases and J lost 5, with 14 bases in between. CDR1 and CDR2 from the germline V gene are DFQATT and SNEGSKA (reference sequence). CDR3 length: 13 residues. General study points: It was HLA-C-restricted CMV-specific TCR beta clonotypes that dominated the response ex vivo. Accumulated public TCR beta family frequency recognized individuals carrying CMV together with the relevant HLA.

Sequencing was carried out using PBMCs. V usage is TRBV20-1 and J usage is TRBJ1-5, with a tentative D call TRBD1 (5 bases). The clonotype was recovered from a human donor in good health (CMV status not recorded). Some clones in this sample may be carry-over from other donors' samples. This CDR3 is CSAGRETDQPQHF. The CDR3 DNA follows: TGCAGTGCGGGACGGGAGACCGATCAGCCCCAGCATTTT.